The 13 T cell receptor gamma chains given below trace back to one sample, sequenced in a study of human gamma delta and Vdelta1 T cells. TCRdb used CATT to re-call clones from the PCR reads. The table lists a few thousand gamma-chain clones, more than 30% of them singletons. What these receptors recognize is not known. Specimen: Vdelta1 gamma-delta T cells from blood grown in culture (DOT cells). The receptors come from a human donor in good health.

The rearrangement joins TRGV5 to TRGJ1 or TRGJ2. Germline V gives CDR1 VINAFY, CDR2 YDVSNSKD. The CDR3 has 16 amino acids. V gave up 0 bases and J gave up 5 bases; unmatched junction bases: 13. CDR3 sequence (DNA): TGTGCCACCTGGGACAGGCTTGGGGAGAAGGATTATAAGAAACTCTTT. Amino acid sequence: CATWDRLGEKDYKKLF.

The chain carries TRGV5 and TRGJ1 or TRGJ2. V was pared by 3 bases and J by 0 bases, with 5 bases of the junction left unmatched. The CDR3 loop spans 14 amino acids. Germline V gives CDR1 VINAFY, CDR2 YDVSNSKD. The CDR3 DNA reads TGTGCCACCTGGGACGGAATGAATTATTATAAGAAACTCTTT. This translates into CATWDGMNYYKKLF.

This clone was detected only a few times. The V and J genes are TRGV8 and TRGJ1 or TRGJ2. Trimming cost V 9 bases and J 3 bases; bases outside gene matches: 8. The germline CDR1 and CDR2 sequences are VENAVY and YDSYNSRV. This CDR3 comprises 12 residues. As DNA, the CDR3 is TGTGCCACCCGAAACCCTTATTATAAGAAACTCTTT. Protein sequence: CATRNPYYKKLF.

By its share, this clone is medium-sized. The chain couples TRGV5 to TRGJ1 or TRGJ2. Germline V gene lookup returns CDR1 VINAFY and CDR2 YDVSNSKD. Losses at the gene ends were 0 bases for V and 0 bases for J; bases not matched to a gene: 5. The CDR3 sequence is 15 residues long. Written as DNA, the CDR3 is TGTGCCACCTGGGACAGGCGCCAGAATTATTATAAGAAACTCTTT. Translating it yields CATWDRRQNYYKKLF.

The chain employs TRGV9 and TRGJP2. The CDR3 contains 12 residues. J was trimmed by 3 bases and V by 5 bases; bases with no gene match: 0. CDR1 and CDR2 (germline): GITISATS, ISYDGTV (reference sequence). The CDR3 is CALWGSDWIKTF. For the CDR3, the DNA is TGTGCCTTGTGGGGTAGTGATTGGATCAAGACGTTT.

In this sample, this clone turned up a few times. V and J are TRGV4 and TRGJ1 or TRGJ2. V lost 0 bases, J lost 9 bases, and 14 bases stayed unmatched. Germline CDR1 is EGSTGY and CDR2 is YDSYTSSV. The CDR3 consists of 15 residues. CDR3 region: CATWDGHSWRIKKLF. The CDR3 DNA reads TGTGCCACCTGGGATGGGCATAGTTGGAGGATTAAGAAACTCTTT.

This clone was detected a few times. V is TRGV4 and J is TRGJ1 or TRGJ2. This CDR3 spans 11 amino acids. V lost 5 bases and J lost 5; bases outside the gene matches: 3. CDR1 and CDR2 from the germline V gene are EGSTGY and YDSYTSSV. The chain's CDR3 is CATWANYKKLF. The CDR3 DNA reads TGTGCCACCTGGGCTAATTATAAGAAACTCTTT.

This chain links TRGV5 with TRGJ1 or TRGJ2. Losses at the gene ends were 0 bases for V and 12 bases for J; bases not matched to a gene: 8. The CDR3 runs to 12 residues. Germline lookup yields CDR1 VINAFY and CDR2 YDVSNSKD. CDR3 bases: TGTGCCACCTGGGACAGGCGGATGTTGAAACTCTTT. It encodes CATWDRRMLKLF.

This clone is medium-sized. This CDR3 is also generated by other DNA sequences in the sample. The chain carries TRGV2 and TRGJ1 or TRGJ2. The V segment lost 0 bases and the J segment 0 bases; nucleotides outside the gene matches: 2. The CDR3 sequence is 14 residues long. Germline CDR1 reads EGSNGY; CDR2 reads YDSYNSKV. Here the CDR3 reads CATWDGLNYYKKLF. As DNA, the CDR3 is TGTGCCACCTGGGACGGGTTGAATTATTATAAGAAACTCTTT.

This clone was counted between two and nine times. The genes are TRGV4 and TRGJ1 or TRGJ2. CDR3 length: 11 amino acids. The germline V gene has CDR1 EGSTGY and CDR2 YDSYTSSV. After removal of 4 bases from V and 12 bases from J, the junction contained 9 bases not matched to a gene. This CDR3 reads CATWDGLTKLF. CDR3 nucleotides: TGTGCCACCTGGGACGGGCTAACGAAACTCTTT.

This chain connects TRGV5 to TRGJP2. Germline CDR1 VINAFY, CDR2 YDVSNSKD. The ends lost 4 bases at V and 6 bases at J; junction bases unmatched: 8. This CDR3 is 14 amino acids long. The CDR3 protein is CATWDSPGDWIKTF. The CDR3, as DNA: TGTGCCACCTGGGATAGTCCCGGTGATTGGATCAAGACGTTT.

V gene TRGV3 combines with J gene TRGJ1 or TRGJ2. Germline-derived CDR1 and CDR2 are VTNTFY and YDVSTARD (reference sequence). V dropped 5 bases and J dropped 12; count of bases not matched to a gene: 10. The CDR3 contains 11 residues. In DNA form, the CDR3 reads TGTGCCACCTGGGCACCCTTCGTGAAACTCTTT. This gives the protein CATWAPFVKLF.

This clone was seen a handful of times. V and J are TRGV4 and TRGJ1 or TRGJ2. Germline CDR1 reads EGSTGY; CDR2 reads YDSYTSSV. Trimming removed 4 bases from V and 7 bases from J; junction bases left unmatched: 16. The CDR3 is 15 residues long. Here the CDR3 reads CATWEVPSGWYKKLF. For the CDR3, the DNA is TGTGCCACCTGGGAAGTGCCCTCGGGTTGGTATAAGAAACTCTTT.